This T cell receptor beta chain derives from a study of beta chain features in type 1 diabetes (dated by TCRdb to between 2018 and 2020). The study in broad terms: Patients and healthy donors did not differ in mean age, gender distribution, total cell number or subset yield. A total of some 110 million sorted cells were examined across all samples, and the number of cells per subset was strongly correlated with RNA yield. The study compared the TCRB repertoires of sorted circulating CD4+ T cell subsets in recently diagnosed type 1 diabetes patients with those in matched healthy donors. Regulatory and stem cell-like memory subsets were obtained from only 8 patients and roughly 8 healthy donors, while naive and central memory subsets were obtained from all 30 or so donors. The paper as a whole reports these results and caveats: Type 1 diabetes patients showed a moderate but significant shortening of TCRB CDR3 length in all four CD4+ subsets. PCR might favor shorter templates, but patient and control samples were amplified and corrected together, so any skew would affect both groups equally. Because small numbers of individuals were included in the HLA sub-analyses, any influence of HLA type on TCRB rearrangement was left unresolved. Sequencing cDNA rather than genomic DNA could over-represent highly expressing activated cells, although activation and CD3 levels did not differ between groups. The naive, central memory and regulatory TCRB repertoires appeared to resemble one another more closely among patients than among healthy donors. Fewer insertions and more nucleotide deletions at VDJ recombination sites were observed in patients with type 1 diabetes, implying thymic rearrangement abnormalities.

The entire amount of isolated RNA was reverse transcribed using the High Capacity cDNA Reverse Transcription Kit, so the sequenced TCRB transcripts were expressed ones. Deep immunoSEQ sequencing was performed on naive, central memory and regulatory T cell samples, with an average of roughly 3.6 million total reads per sample. After sorted cells were lysed in RLT buffer, RNA was extracted with DNase-treated RNeasy Micro or Mini kits, with the choice depending on cell number. Each cell subset was processed separately to prevent cross-contamination, with patient and healthy donor samples processed together. TCRB sequences were amplified from cDNA with the immunoSEQ multiplex PCR, producing 87-bp fragments spanning the CDR3 region. Amplicons were sequenced on the Illumina HiSeq platform. On the authors' methods: PCR bias was computationally corrected using synthetic template baselines, reads within Hamming distance 2 were collapsed, and singletons that could not be merged were discarded. Reads were aligned against IMGT to assign V, D and J genes, CDR3 length and insertions or deletions at six rearrangement sites. Within each subset, clonotype counts were normalized to sorted cell number, and only after that were true diversity and Gini coefficients computed with the tcR R package. The overlap coefficient, calculated on TCRB nucleotide sequences, was used to measure repertoire sharing. TCRdb provides this immuneACCESS table in a form limited to in-frame rearrangements. Some clones are lacking; in checked studies, under half of them reflect an unresolved V gene, and why the rest are absent is not known. That table gives V, J and clone size, and the DNA gave D and trimming. The sample data list approximately 140,000 clones, and about 50% of these were observed just once. Of the sample, 0.42% falls within the top ten clones.

Note on this clone: Its antigen is unknown. The record has no base qualities; no much larger clone is one base away.

A single peripheral blood draw of roughly 0.11 L on average was collected from each donor into heparinised tubes. A BD FACSAria II was used to sort naive, central memory, regulatory and stem cell-like memory CD4+ T cells with a panel that included CD45RO, CCR7, CD25, CD127, CD95 and CD27. Every sorted population had a purity above 98%. PBMCs were separated immediately by Lymphoprep density gradient centrifugation and were stained directly, without being cultured. So that batch effects would be minimized, each experiment stained and sorted samples in pairs, pairing one healthy donor with one patient. The receptor was derived from a man aged 18-30 years in good health. The sequenced sample was Tregs from blood. Reading the label with the study, this specimen's cell subset or site is: regulatory CD4+ T cells.

CDR3 reads: CASSRTSNQPQHF. At the DNA level, the sequence is TGTGCCAGTAGTAGGACTTCGAATCAGCCCCAGCATTTT. Recombination connected TRBV19 to TRBJ1-5; no confident D gene assignment can be made. The CDR3 goes from the cysteine to the phenylalanine over 13 residues. Only the CDR3 part of the read is kept: 39 bases, read in frame from the first base. Via the germline V gene (reference sequence), CDR1 is LNHDA and CDR2 SQIVND. V gives up 4 bases and J gives up 4 bases, and the segment between their germline ends measures 8 bases.